This T cell receptor (beta chain) stems from a study of control samples from healthy donors and cancer patients. Germline CDR1 LNHDA, CDR2 SQIVND (reference sequence). V shed 10 bases and J 4 bases; nucleotides not matched to a gene: 7. The CDR3 sequence is 12 residues long. Using immunoSEQ multiplex PCR, the repertoire was profiled, and TCRdb retains in-frame clones only, with some absent. The sample has some 150,000 clones, around nine tenths seen once; the top ten hold 4% to 5.5%. V usage is TRBV19 and J usage is TRBJ2-7, with 7 bases lining up with TRBD1. The sequencing input was blood. The sequence came from a man aged 25 to 40 in good health. The CDR3, as DNA: TGTGCCACCTCGGGCAGGGGGTACGAGCAGTACTTC. It encodes CATSGRGYEQYF.